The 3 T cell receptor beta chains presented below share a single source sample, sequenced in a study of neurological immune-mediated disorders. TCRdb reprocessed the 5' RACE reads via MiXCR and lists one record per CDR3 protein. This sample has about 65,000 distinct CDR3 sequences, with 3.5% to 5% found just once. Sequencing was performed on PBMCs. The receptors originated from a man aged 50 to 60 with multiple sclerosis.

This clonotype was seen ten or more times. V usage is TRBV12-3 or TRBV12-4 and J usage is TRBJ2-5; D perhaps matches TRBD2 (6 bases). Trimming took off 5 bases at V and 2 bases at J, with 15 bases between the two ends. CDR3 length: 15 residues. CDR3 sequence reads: CASSITGSEQETQYF. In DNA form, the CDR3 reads TGTGCCAGCAGTATAACCGGGAGCGAGCAAGAGACCCAGTACTTC.

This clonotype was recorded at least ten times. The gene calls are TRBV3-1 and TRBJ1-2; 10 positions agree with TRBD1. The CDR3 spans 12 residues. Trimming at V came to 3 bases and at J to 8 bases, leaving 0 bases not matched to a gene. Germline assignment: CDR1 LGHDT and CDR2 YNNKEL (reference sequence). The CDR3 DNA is TGTGCCAGCAGCCAGACAGGGGGCGGCTACACCTTC. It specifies CASSQTGGGYTF. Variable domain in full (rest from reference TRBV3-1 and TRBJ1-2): DTAVSQTPKYLVTQMGNDKSIKCEQNLGHDTMYWYKQDSKKFLKIMFSYNNKELIINETVPNRFSPKSPDKAHLNLHINSLELGDSAVYFCASSQTGGGYTFGSGTRLTVV.

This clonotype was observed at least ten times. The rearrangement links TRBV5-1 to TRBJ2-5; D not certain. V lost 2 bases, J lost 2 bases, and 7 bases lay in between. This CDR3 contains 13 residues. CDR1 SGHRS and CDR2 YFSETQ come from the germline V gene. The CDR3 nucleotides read TGCGCCAGCAGCTTCCAGCAACAAGAGACCCAGTACTTC. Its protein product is CASSFQQQETQYF.